This T cell receptor (beta chain) was captured by sequencing in a study of OX40 agonist ivuxolimab in advanced cancers. Study-level information: Six ivuxolimab dose levels, 0.01 to 10 mg/kg, were given intravenously every 2 weeks. Three patients, one with hepatocellular carcinoma and two with cutaneous melanoma, responded partially.

Some clones are missing from TCRdb's copy, which holds only in-frame ones; the method was immunoSEQ multiplex PCR. The sample yields some 50,000 clones, 85% to 90% seen once. The CDR3 runs to 14 residues. CDR1 and CDR2 (germline): LNHDA, SQIVND (reference sequence). Specimen: CD4+ or CD8+ T cells sorted from blood, collected in a trial of the OX40 agonist ivuxolimab. The TCR comes from an adult with an advanced solid tumor such as melanoma, head and neck, liver or kidney cancer. The chain employs TRBV19 and TRBJ2-5; D tentatively reads TRBD1 or TRBD2 (5 bases each). The end of the DNA aligns better with TRBJ2-7, so the J call may be wrong. In DNA form, the CDR3 reads TGTGCCAGTAGTCCCGGGGCCAGCTTCTACGAGCAGTACTTC. It specifies CASSPGASFYEQYF.